These 5 T cell receptor beta chains share one sample of origin, sequenced in a study of spatial heterogeneity in lung cancer. TCRdb used MiXCR to reprocess the 5' RACE reads, holding one entry per CDR3 protein. The repertoire consists of about 40,000 distinct CDR3 sequences, with 5.2% occurring once and the leading ten covering roughly 25%. As to time point: sample taken at primary tumor resection. The authors sequenced whole RNA from tumor, nontumor lung or frozen PBMC without sorting. The material sequenced was PBMCs, taken at surgery. Receptor source: a female donor with early-stage non-small cell lung cancer.

This clonotype was observed many times. The chain is built from TRBV9 and TRBJ2-1, with 8 bases matching TRBD2. The V segment lost 0 bases and the J segment 10 bases; nucleotides outside the gene matches: 9. Germline CDR1 and CDR2: SGDLS and YYNGEE. The CDR3 sequence is 15 residues long. This chain's CDR3 is CASSVGAGRGGEQFF. The CDR3 region has the DNA TGTGCCAGCAGCGTAGGTGCTGGGCGCGGGGGGGAGCAGTTCTTC.

This clonotype showed up many times. This chain links TRBV27 with TRBJ2-7; D remains unclear. The CDR3 is 13 amino acids. Germline-derived CDR1 and CDR2 are MNHEY and SMNVEV (reference sequence). Trimming cost V 2 bases and J 2 bases, with 7 bases left between them. The CDR3 coding sequence is TGTGCCAGCAGTTTAAAGTCAACCTACGAGCAGTACTTC. Amino acids: CASSLKSTYEQYF.

This clonotype was detected many times. This chain connects TRBV20-1 to TRBJ2-3; D may be TRBD2 (7 bases). Trimming removed 3 bases at V and 6 bases at J, with 13 bases between. Per the germline V gene, CDR1 is DFQATT and CDR2 is SNEGSKA (reference sequence). The CDR3 is 13 residues long. CDR3 residues: CSARDGGRDTQYF. CDR3 in DNA: TGCAGTGCTAGGGACGGGGGGCGCGATACGCAGTATTTT.

There are many counts of this clonotype. The V call is TRBV28, the J call TRBJ2-2; TRBD2 agrees at 9 bases. CDR3 size: 24 residues. V was pared by 5 bases and J by 0 bases, with 28 bases of the junction left unmatched. Germline V gene lookup returns CDR1 MDHEN and CDR2 SYDVKM. CDR3 in amino acids: CASSPNSLIMVAGELKANTGELFF. CDR3 in DNA: TGTGCCAGCAGTCCCAACTCCTTGATTATGGTAGCGGGGGAGTTAAAGGCGAACACCGGGGAGCTGTTTTTT.

This clonotype appeared many times. The V and J genes are TRBV12-3 or TRBV12-4 and TRBJ1-5; D not certain. There are 17 residues in the CDR3. With 5 bases removed from V and 2 bases from J, the gap between germline ends came to 19 bases. CDR3 residues: CASSMRTGSRGNQPQHF. CDR3 DNA sequence: TGTGCCAGCAGTATGCGGACGGGTTCAAGGGGCAATCAGCCCCAGCATTTT.